A selection of T cell receptor beta chains follows, all from one sample in a study of shared clonotypes between healthy human individuals. Clones were read by immunoSEQ multiplex PCR, and TCRdb kept only the in-frame ones, dropping some. The sample includes about 2.3 million clones, less than 95% of them seen just once. Specimen: naive CD4+ T cells from PBMCs. Every receptor here comes from a man between 18 and 29 years old in good health. Some clones in this sample may be carry-over from other donors' samples. Each CDR3 is given with its conserved first and last residue. D genes are given only for firm matches. Part of the rows lack a size; the others show once, few, many or a class for expanded clones.

D gene	V gene	J gene	clone size	CDR3 DNA	CDR3 protein
.	TRBV7-2	TRBJ1-1	.	TGTGCCAGCAGCTTAGCTCGCCAGTATGAAGCTTTCTTT	CASSLARQYEAFF
.	TRBV7-6	TRBJ1-3	.	TGTGCCAGCAGCTTAATAGGACCGTTCTCTGGAAACACCATATATTTT	CASSLIGPFSGNTIYF
.	TRBV18	TRBJ1-3	.	TGTGCCAGCTCACCAACGGACGGCTCTGGAAACACCATATATTTT	CASSPTDGSGNTIYF
TRBD2	TRBV7-9	TRBJ2-1	.	TGTGCCAGCAGCCTAACTAGCGGAAGATCCAATGAGCAGTTCTTC	CASSLTSGRSNEQFF
.	TRBV7-3	TRBJ2-2	.	TGTGCCAGCAGCCCGACAGGAGCAATAGGGGAGCTGTTTTTT	CASSPTGAIGELFF
.	TRBV6-5	TRBJ1-1	.	TGTGCCAGCAGACAGCCGGGACCTTGGTATACTGAAGCTTTCTTT	CASRQPGPWYTEAFF
TRBD2	TRBV13	TRBJ2-7	.	TGTGCCAGCAGCCTAGGACTAGCGGGAGTCTACGAGCAGTACTTC	CASSLGLAGVYEQYF
.	TRBV19	TRBJ1-5	few	TGTGCCAGTAGTAGGGACCTTTATCAGCCCCAGCATTTT	CASSRDLYQPQHF
.	TRBV7-2	TRBJ1-5	.	TGTGCCAGCAGCTTAGTTGGGGACAGCAATCAGCCCCAGCATTTT	CASSLVGDSNQPQHF
.	TRBV6-6	TRBJ2-7	.	TGTGCCAGCAGCCAACCAAGACAGGCCTCCTACGAGCAGTACTTC	CASSQPRQASYEQYF
.	TRBV28	TRBJ1-2	.	TGTGCCAGCAGCCCCGGACGGGCGAACTATGGCTACACCTTC	CASSPGRANYGYTF
TRBD2	TRBV6-1	TRBJ2-1	.	TGTGCCGGACAAAGCGGGAGTGCCGCGGTCGAGCAGTTCTTC	CAGQSGSAAVEQFF
.	TRBV7-8	TRBJ2-3	.	TGTGCCAGCAGCTTAGCGCGAATTCGGGGCACAGATACGCAGTATTTT	CASSLARIRGTDTQYF
.	TRBV5-1	TRBJ2-2	.	TGCGCCAGCAGCCCAACGACAAGAAACGCCGGGGAGCTGTTTTTT	CASSPTTRNAGELFF
TRBD2	TRBV25-1	TRBJ2-3	.	TGTGCCAGCAGTGATTTACCACTAGCGGGAGTCCCAGATACGCAGTATTTT	CASSDLPLAGVPDTQYF
.	TRBV4-2	TRBJ2-7	.	TGTGCCAGCAGCTCCCTTCTCGGCTCCTACGAGCAGTACTTC	CASSSLLGSYEQYF
TRBD2	TRBV4-1	TRBJ2-7	.	TGCGCCAGCAGCCAACAAGCGGGAGGGATCTCCTACGAGCAGTACTTC	CASSQQAGGISYEQYF
.	TRBV6-5	TRBJ1-4	.	TGTGCCTCCCGCCAGGGGCTCCCTGGAAAACTGTTTTTT	CASRQGLPGKLFF
.	TRBV30	TRBJ1-4	.	TGTGCCTGGAGTGTACAGTCTGGGTCCAATGAAAAACTGTTTTTT	CAWSVQSGSNEKLFF
.	TRBV4-1	TRBJ1-2	.	TGCGCCAGCAGCCAAGGTTCGCGCTATGGCTACACCTTC	CASSQGSRYGYTF
TRBD1	TRBV7-9	TRBJ1-1	.	TGTGCCAGCAGCTTAGCACAGGGGGCGCGTAACGCTGAAGCTTTCTTT	CASSLAQGARNAEAFF
.	TRBV9	TRBJ2-1	once	TGTGCCAGCAGCGTAGCAGACGGTAATAACAATGAGCAGTTCTTC	CASSVADGNNNEQFF
.	TRBV6-1	TRBJ2-4	.	TGTGCCAGCAGTGAACCTGGGGCCGCCAAAAACATTCAGTACTTC	CASSEPGAAKNIQYF
TRBD2	TRBV11-2	TRBJ2-1	once	TGTGCCAGCAGCCCCGGGACTGGGGGGGTCTTC	CASSPGTGGVF
.	TRBV28	TRBJ1-1	.	TGTGCCAGCAGCCTACACGAGGCTCCGAACACTGAAGCTTTCTTT	CASSLHEAPNTEAFF
.	TRBV5-1	TRBJ2-1	.	TGCGCCAGCAGCTTTGGTAGCGAGGACAATGAGCAGTTCTTC	CASSFGSEDNEQFF
TRBD2	TRBV2	TRBJ2-1	.	TGTGCCAGCAGTGAAGAACTAGCGGGAGGGTGGTTCTTC	CASSEELAGGWFF
TRBD2	TRBV19	TRBJ2-7	.	TGTGCCAGTACCGCTAGCGGGAGTAGGAACGAGCAGTACTTC	CASTASGSRNEQYF
TRBD1	TRBV28	TRBJ2-7	.	TGTGCCAGCAGTTCCCCGGGGACAGGTCTGGCCTACGAGCAGTACTTC	CASSSPGTGLAYEQYF
.	TRBV6-5	TRBJ1-4	once	TGTGCCAGCAGCAGGGGACCGAATAATGAAAAACTGTTTTTT	CASSRGPNNEKLFF
.	TRBV5-4	TRBJ1-4	few	TGTGCCAGCAGCTTTACGGGGACTAATGAAAAACTGTTTTTT	CASSFTGTNEKLFF
.	TRBV7-9	TRBJ2-1	.	TGTGCCAGCAGCTTAGAGGGGGCTAGCGTCACCTACAATGAGCAGTTCTTC	CASSLEGASVTYNEQFF
.	TRBV5-1	TRBJ2-3	.	TGCGCCAGCAGCTTGGTGACTGGGTCAGACGGCACAGATACGCAGTATTTT	CASSLVTGSDGTDTQYF
.	TRBV19	TRBJ2-2	.	TGTGCCAGTAGTATAAGGAAGACCGGGGAGCTGTTTTTT	CASSIRKTGELFF
TRBD1	TRBV7-8	TRBJ1-4	.	TGTGCCAGCAGCTTAGGCAGGCGATGGGGACAGGGAAATGAAAAACTGTTTTTT	CASSLGRRWGQGNEKLFF
.	TRBV14	TRBJ2-5	.	TGTGCCAGCAGCCATGGGGTGGGGGAGCAGTACTTC	CASSHGVGEQYF
.	TRBV18	TRBJ1-2	.	TGTGCCAGCTCACCACGCGAGGGGGGCGCGGAGGGCTACACCTTC	CASSPREGGAEGYTF
.	TRBV4-1	TRBJ2-3	.	TGCGCCAGCAGCCGGCCTAGCACAGATACGCAGTATTTT	CASSRPSTDTQYF
.	TRBV7-9	TRBJ1-6	once	TGTGCCAGCAGTCTCTATAATTCACCCCTCCACTTT	CASSLYNSPLHF
.	TRBV5-6	TRBJ2-6	few	TGTGCCAGCAGCTTCGTAGGGACTGGGGCCAACGTCCTGACTTTC	CASSFVGTGANVLTF
.	TRBV18	TRBJ2-2	.	TGTGCCAGCTCACCACGAGCCGGGGGCGACACCGGGGAGCTGTTTTTT	CASSPRAGGDTGELFF
TRBD1	TRBV6-5	TRBJ1-5	.	TGTGCCAGCAGCTCCGGGACAGGGGGCAATCAGCCCCAGCATTTT	CASSSGTGGNQPQHF
TRBD1	TRBV11-2	TRBJ1-4	.	TGTGCCAGCAGCCCCCGCGACGGACAGGGCGGCGAAAAACTGTTTTTT	CASSPRDGQGGEKLFF
TRBD2	TRBV5-4	TRBJ2-3	.	TGTGCCAGCAGCTCTACTAGCGGGAGGAGCACAGATACGCAGTATTTT	CASSSTSGRSTDTQYF
TRBD2	TRBV5-1	TRBJ2-2	.	TGCGCCAGCAGCTTGGCCACTAGCGGGGGCACCGGGGAGCTGTTTTTT	CASSLATSGGTGELFF
.	TRBV4-3	TRBJ2-2	.	TGCGCCAGCAGCGCACGGTGGACCGGGGAGCTGTTTTTT	CASSARWTGELFF
.	TRBV27	TRBJ1-5	once	TGTGCCAGCAGTTCAGGTAAGCCCCAGCATTTT	CASSSGKPQHF
TRBD1	TRBV5-1	TRBJ2-3	.	TGCGCCAGCAGCTTGGGACAGGGGGTCGTGGTCACAGATACGCAGTATTTT	CASSLGQGVVVTDTQYF
.	TRBV6-6	TRBJ1-1	.	TGTGCCAGCAGTTACTTCCCACAGGGTACGGGGACTGAAGCTTTCTTT	CASSYFPQGTGTEAFF
TRBD1	TRBV15	TRBJ1-5	.	TGTGCCACCAGCAGGGCCCCCGGGACAGGGACTAGCAATCAGCCCCAGCATTTT	CATSRAPGTGTSNQPQHF
.	TRBV5-1	TRBJ2-7	.	TGCGCCAGCAGCTTGGGCTCGAACGGCCCCTACGAGCAGTACTTC	CASSLGSNGPYEQYF
.	TRBV29-1	TRBJ1-1	few	TGCAGCGTTGGGGTTAGGAACACTGAAGCTTTCTTT	CSVGVRNTEAFF
.	TRBV28	TRBJ2-7	.	TGTGCCAGCAGTGCCCCGGGCGGATACTACGAGCAGTACTTC	CASSAPGGYYEQYF
.	TRBV7-3	TRBJ2-7	.	TGTGCCAGCAGCTTAGGGCTAGCTGGCTACGAGCAGTACTTC	CASSLGLAGYEQYF
.	TRBV5-1	TRBJ1-5	.	TGCGCCAGCAGCTTGGGAGGGGAGGGGGGCAATCAGCCCCAGCATTTT	CASSLGGEGGNQPQHF
.	TRBV5-1	TRBJ2-5	once	TGCGCCAGCAGCTTCCGGGGTGAGGGAGAGACCCAGTACTTC	CASSFRGEGETQYF
.	TRBV5-1	TRBJ1-2	.	TGCGCCAGCAGCAGGGTGGAGGAGGCGCGTGGCTACACCTTC	CASSRVEEARGYTF
.	TRBV7-9	TRBJ2-7	.	TGTGCCAGCAGCCAGAATCCAGGGGACTACGAGCAGTACTTC	CASSQNPGDYEQYF
.	TRBV19	TRBJ2-7	.	TGTGCCAGTAGTATTCGCGGCTACGAGCAGTACTTC	CASSIRGYEQYF
TRBD2	TRBV27	TRBJ2-1	.	TGTGCCAGCAGTTTGTGGGGACTAGGGACCTCCTACAATGAGCAGTTCTTC	CASSLWGLGTSYNEQFF